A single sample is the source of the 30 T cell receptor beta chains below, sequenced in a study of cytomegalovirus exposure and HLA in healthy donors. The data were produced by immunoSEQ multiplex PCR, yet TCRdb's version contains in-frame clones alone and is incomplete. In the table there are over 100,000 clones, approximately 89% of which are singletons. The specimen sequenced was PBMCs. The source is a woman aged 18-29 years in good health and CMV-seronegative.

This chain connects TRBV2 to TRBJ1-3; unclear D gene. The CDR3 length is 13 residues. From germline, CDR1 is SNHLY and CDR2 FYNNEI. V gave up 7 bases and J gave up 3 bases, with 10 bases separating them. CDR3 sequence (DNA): TGTGCCAGCACCTTTTCGGGTGGAAACACCATATATTTT. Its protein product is CASTFSGGNTIYF.

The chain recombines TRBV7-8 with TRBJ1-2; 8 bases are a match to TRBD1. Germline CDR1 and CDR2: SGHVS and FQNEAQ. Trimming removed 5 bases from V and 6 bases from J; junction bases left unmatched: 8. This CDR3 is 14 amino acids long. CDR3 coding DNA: TGTGCCAGCAGCCGACGGACAGGGAATAATGGCTACACCTTC. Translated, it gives CASSRRTGNNGYTF.

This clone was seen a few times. The CDR3 spells CASHTRGEQFF. CDR3 bases: TGTGCCAGTCATACTCGGGGTGAGCAGTTCTTC. The rearrangement links TRBV19 to TRBJ2-1; maybe TRBD2 (5 bases). CDR1 LNHDA and CDR2 SQIVND come from the germline V gene (reference sequence). The CDR3 consists of 11 residues. V lost 8 bases and J 9 bases, leaving 11 bases between the germline ends.

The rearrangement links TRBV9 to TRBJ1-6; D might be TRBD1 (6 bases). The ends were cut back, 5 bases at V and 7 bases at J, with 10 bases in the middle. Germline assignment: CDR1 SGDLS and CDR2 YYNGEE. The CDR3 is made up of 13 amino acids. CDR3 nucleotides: TGTGCCAGCAGTCCTACAGGGAATTCACCCCTCCACTTT. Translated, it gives CASSPTGNSPLHF.

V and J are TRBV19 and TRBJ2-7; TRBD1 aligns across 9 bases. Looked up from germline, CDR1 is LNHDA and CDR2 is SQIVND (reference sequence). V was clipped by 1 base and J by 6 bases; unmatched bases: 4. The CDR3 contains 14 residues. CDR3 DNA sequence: TGTGCCAGTAGTATAGTCGGGACAGGGACCGAGCAGTACTTC. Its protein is CASSIVGTGTEQYF.

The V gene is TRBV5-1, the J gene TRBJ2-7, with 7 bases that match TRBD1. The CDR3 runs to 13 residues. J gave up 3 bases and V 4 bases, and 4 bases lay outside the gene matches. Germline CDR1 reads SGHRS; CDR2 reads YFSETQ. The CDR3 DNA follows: TGCGCCAGCAGCCCATGGACAGGCTACGAGCAGTACTTC. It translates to CASSPWTGYEQYF.

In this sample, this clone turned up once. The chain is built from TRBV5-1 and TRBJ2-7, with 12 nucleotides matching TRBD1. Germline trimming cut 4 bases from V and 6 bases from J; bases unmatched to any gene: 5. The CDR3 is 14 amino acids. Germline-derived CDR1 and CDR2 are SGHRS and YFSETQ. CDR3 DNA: TGCGCCAGCAGCACCGGGACAGGGGGCCTCGAGCAGTACTTC. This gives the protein CASSTGTGGLEQYF.

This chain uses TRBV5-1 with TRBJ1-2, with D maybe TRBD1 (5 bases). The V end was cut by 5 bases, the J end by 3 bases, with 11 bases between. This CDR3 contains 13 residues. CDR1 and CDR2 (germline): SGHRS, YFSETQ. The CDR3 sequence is CASRETDYYGYTF. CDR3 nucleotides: TGCGCCAGCAGAGAGACAGACTACTATGGCTACACCTTC.

The CDR3 coding sequence is TGTGCCAGCAGCCTCGGGACAAAACTCGATGAGCAGTTCTTC. Protein: CASSLGTKLDEQFF. The chain joins TRBV7-9 to TRBJ2-1, with a tentative D call TRBD1 (6 bases). The CDR3 has 14 amino acids. V shed 5 bases and J shed 8 bases, with 16 bases lying between them. The germline CDR1 and CDR2 sequences are SEHNR and FQNEAQ (reference sequence). The full variable domain, its missing parts supplied by reference TRBV7-9 and TRBJ2-1, is DTGVSQNPRHKITKRGQNVTFRCDPISEHNRLYWYRQTLGQGPEFLTYFQNEAQLEKSRLLSDRFSAERPKGSFSTLEIQRTEQGDSAMYLCASSLGTKLDEQFFGPGTRLTVL.

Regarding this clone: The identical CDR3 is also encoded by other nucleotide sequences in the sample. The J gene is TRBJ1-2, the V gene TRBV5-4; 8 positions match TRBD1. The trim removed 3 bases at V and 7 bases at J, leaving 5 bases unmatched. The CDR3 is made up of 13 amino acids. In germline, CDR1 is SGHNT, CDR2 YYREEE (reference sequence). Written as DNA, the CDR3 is TGTGCCAGCAGCTCAGGACAGGGCGGTGGCTACACCTTC. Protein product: CASSSGQGGGYTF.

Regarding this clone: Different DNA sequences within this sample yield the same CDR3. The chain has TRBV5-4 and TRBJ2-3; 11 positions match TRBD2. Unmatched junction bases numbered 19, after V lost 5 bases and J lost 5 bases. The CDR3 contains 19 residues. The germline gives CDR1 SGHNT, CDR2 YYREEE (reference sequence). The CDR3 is CASSQPGNSGGAGGDTQYF. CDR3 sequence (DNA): TGTGCCAGCAGTCAACCGGGTAATAGCGGGGGGGCCGGGGGAGATACGCAGTATTTT.

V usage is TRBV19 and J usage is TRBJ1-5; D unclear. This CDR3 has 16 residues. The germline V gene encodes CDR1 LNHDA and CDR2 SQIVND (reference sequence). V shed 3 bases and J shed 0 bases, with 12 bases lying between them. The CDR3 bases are TGTGCCAGTAGTATTGCGGCCGAAAATAGCAATCAGCCCCAGCATTTT. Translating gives CASSIAAENSNQPQHF.

CDR3: CSAENSGTREQYF. CDR3 sequence (DNA): TGCAGCGCCGAGAACTCCGGGACTCGGGAGCAGTACTTC. The V gene is TRBV29-1, the J gene TRBJ2-7; D might be TRBD2 (6 bases). V lost 7 bases and J lost 7, with 20 bases in between. Looked up from germline, CDR1 is SQVTM and CDR2 is ANQGSEA. This CDR3 region has 13 residues.

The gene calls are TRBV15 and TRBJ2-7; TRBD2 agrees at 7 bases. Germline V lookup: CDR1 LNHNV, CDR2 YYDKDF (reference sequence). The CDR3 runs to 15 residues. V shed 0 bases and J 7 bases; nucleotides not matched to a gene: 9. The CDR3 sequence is CATSRDLGGFQEQYF. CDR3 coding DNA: TGTGCCACCAGCAGAGATTTGGGGGGGTTTCAGGAGCAGTACTTC.

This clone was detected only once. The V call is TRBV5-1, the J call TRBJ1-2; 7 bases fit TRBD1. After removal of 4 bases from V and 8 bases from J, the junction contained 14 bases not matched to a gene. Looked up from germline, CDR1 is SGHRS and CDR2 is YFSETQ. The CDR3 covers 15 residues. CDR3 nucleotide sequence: TGCGCCAGCAGCCTCGAATTGGGACAGCTCGGGGGCTACACCTTC. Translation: CASSLELGQLGGYTF.

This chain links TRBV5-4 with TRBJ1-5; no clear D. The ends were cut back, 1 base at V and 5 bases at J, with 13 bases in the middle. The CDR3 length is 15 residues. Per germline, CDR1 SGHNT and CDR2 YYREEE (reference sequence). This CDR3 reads CASSLYAGLDQPQHF. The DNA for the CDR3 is TGTGCCAGCAGCTTGTATGCGGGTTTAGATCAGCCCCAGCATTTT.

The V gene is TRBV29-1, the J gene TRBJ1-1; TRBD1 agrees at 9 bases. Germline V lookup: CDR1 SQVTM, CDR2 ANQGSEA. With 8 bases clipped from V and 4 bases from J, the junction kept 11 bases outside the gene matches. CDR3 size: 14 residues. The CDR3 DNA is TGCAGCACCCGTAGGGGACAGGGTACCACTGAAGCTTTCTTT. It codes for CSTRRGQGTTEAFF.

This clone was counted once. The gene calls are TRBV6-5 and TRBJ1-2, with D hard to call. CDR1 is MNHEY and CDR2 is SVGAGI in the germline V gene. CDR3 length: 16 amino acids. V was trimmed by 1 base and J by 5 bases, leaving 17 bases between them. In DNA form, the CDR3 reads TGTGCCAGCAGTTACTATGCTCCCGATCCGAGGTATGGCTACACCTTC. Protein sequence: CASSYYAPDPRYGYTF.

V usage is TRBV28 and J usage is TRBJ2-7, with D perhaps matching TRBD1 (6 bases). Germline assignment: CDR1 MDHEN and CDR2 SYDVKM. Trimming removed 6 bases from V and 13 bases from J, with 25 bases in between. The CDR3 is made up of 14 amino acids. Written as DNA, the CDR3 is TGTGCCAGCAGCCAGATCCACTTCAGGGGCCCGTCCTACTTC. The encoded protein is CASSQIHFRGPSYF.

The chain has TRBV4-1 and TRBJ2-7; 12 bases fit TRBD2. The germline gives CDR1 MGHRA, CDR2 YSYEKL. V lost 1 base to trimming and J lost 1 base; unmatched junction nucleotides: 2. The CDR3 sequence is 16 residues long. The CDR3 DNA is TGCGCCAGCAGCCAAGCCCTAGCGGGGGGGTCCTACGAGCAGTACTTC. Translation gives CASSQALAGGSYEQYF.

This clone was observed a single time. CDR3 region: CASSLNGQGNYGYTF. The CDR3 nucleotides read TGTGCCAGCAGCTTAAACGGACAGGGTAACTATGGCTACACCTTC. This rearrangement joins TRBV7-6 to TRBJ1-2; TRBD1 aligns across 8 bases. There are 15 residues in the CDR3. The J segment lost 1 base and the V segment lost 2 bases, leaving 3 bases of the junction unmatched. Germline values: CDR1 SGHVS, CDR2 FNYEAQ.

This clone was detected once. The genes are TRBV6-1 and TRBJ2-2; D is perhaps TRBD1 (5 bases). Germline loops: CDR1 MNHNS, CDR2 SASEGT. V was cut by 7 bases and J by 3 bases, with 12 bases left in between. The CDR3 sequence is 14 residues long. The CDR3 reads CASTNRYYTGELFF. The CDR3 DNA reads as TGTGCCAGCACGAACAGGTACTACACCGGGGAGCTGTTTTTT.

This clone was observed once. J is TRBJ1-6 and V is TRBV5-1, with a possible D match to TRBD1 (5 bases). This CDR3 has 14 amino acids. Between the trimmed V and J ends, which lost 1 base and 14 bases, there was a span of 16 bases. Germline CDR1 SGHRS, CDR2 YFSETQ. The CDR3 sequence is CASSLFVGLLSLHF. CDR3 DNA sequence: TGCGCCAGCAGCTTGTTCGTGGGGCTCCTTTCCCTCCACTTT.

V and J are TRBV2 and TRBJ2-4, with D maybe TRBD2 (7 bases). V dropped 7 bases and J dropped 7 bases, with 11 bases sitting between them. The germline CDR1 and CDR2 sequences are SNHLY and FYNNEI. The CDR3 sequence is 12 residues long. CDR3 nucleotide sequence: TGTGCCAGCACTGAGGGGGGGAACATTCAGTACTTC. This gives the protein CASTEGGNIQYF.

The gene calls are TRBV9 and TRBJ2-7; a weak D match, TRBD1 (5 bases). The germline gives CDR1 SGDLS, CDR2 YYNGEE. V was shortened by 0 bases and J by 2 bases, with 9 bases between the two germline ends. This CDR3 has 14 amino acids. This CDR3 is CASSVAPGPYEQYF. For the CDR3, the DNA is TGTGCCAGCAGCGTAGCACCAGGGCCCTACGAGCAGTACTTC.

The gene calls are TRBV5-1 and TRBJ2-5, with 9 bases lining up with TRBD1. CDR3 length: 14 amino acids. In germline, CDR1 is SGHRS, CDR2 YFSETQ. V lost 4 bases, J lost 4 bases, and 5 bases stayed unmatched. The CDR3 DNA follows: TGCGCCAGCAGCCTAACAGGGGGCGTAGAGACCCAGTACTTC. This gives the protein CASSLTGGVETQYF.

The chain's CDR3 is CASQGQGGEQYF. CDR3 sequence (DNA): TGTGCCAGCCAGGGACAGGGCGGCGAGCAGTACTTC. The chain recombines TRBV6-1 with TRBJ2-7; TRBD1 aligns across 9 bases. This CDR3 region has 12 residues. CDR1 and CDR2 from the germline V gene are MNHNS and SASEGT. V lost 8 bases, J lost 6 bases, and 5 bases stayed unmatched.

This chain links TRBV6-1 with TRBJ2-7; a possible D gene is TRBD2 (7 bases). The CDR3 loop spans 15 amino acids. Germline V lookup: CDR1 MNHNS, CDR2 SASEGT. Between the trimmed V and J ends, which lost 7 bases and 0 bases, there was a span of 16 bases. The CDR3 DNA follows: TGTGCCAGCAACGGTGGGGGCGGGGGCTCCTACGAGCAGTACTTC. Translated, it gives CASNGGGGGSYEQYF.

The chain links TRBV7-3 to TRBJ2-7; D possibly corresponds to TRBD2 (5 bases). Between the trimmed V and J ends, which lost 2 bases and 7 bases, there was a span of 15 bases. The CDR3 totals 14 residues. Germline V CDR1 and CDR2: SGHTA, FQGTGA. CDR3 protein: CASSLYPGLEEQYF. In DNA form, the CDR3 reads TGTGCCAGCAGCTTATATCCGGGGTTAGAGGAGCAGTACTTC.

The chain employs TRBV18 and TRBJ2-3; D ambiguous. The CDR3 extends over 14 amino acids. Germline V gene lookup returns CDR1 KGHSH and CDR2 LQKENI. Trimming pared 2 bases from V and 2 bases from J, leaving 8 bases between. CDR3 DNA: TGTGCCAGCTCACCAGCGATAAACACAGATACGCAGTATTTT. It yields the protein CASSPAINTDTQYF. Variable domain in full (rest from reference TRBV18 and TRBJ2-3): NAGVMQNPRHLVRRRGQEARLRCSPMKGHSHVYWYRQLPEEGLKFMVYLQKENIIDESGMPKERFSAEFPKEGPSILRIQQVVRGDSAAYFCASSPAINTDTQYFGPGTRLTVL.